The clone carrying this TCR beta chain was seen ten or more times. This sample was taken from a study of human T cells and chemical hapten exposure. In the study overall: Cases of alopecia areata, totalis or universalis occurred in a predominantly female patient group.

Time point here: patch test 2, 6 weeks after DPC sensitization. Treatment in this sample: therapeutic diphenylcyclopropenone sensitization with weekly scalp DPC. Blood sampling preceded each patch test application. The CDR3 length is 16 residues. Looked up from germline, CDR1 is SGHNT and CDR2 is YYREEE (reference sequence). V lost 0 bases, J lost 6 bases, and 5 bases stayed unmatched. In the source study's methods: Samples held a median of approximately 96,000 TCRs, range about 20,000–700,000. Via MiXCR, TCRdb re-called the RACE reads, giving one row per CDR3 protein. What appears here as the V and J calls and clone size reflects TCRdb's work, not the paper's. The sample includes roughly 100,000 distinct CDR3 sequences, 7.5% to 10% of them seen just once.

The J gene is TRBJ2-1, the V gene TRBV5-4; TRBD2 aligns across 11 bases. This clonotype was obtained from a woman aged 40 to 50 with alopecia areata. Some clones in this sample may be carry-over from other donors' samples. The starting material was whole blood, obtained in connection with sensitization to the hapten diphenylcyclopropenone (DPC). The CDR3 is CASSLGVSGRANEQFF. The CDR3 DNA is TGTGCCAGCAGCTTGGGCGTTAGCGGGAGGGCCAATGAGCAGTTCTTC.